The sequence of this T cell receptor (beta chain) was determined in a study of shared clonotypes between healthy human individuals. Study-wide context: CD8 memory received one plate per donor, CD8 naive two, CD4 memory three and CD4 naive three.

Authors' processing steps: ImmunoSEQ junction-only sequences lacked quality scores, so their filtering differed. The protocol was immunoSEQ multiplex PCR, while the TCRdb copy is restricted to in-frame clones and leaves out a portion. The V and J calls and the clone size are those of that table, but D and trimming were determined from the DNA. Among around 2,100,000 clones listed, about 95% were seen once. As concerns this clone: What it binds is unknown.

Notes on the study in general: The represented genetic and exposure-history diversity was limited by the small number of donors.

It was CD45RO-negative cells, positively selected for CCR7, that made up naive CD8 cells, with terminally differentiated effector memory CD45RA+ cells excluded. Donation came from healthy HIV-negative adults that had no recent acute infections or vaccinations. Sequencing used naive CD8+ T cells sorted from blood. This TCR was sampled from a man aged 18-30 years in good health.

CDR3 loop: CASSLGGQLGQYF. The CDR3 bases are TGTGCCAGCAGCCTCGGGGGGCAATTAGGGCAGTACTTC. The rearrangement links TRBV28 to TRBJ2-7; tentative D call: TRBD2 (7 bases). The germline V gene encodes CDR1 MDHEN and CDR2 SYDVKM. CDR3 size: 13 residues. V was cut by 6 bases and J by 9 bases, with 18 bases left in between. Full variable domain (missing parts from reference TRBV28 and TRBJ2-7): DVKVTQSSRYLVKRTGEKVFLECVQDMDHENMFWYRQDPGLGLRLIYFSYDVKMKEKGDIPEGYSVSREKKERFSLILESASTNQTSMYLCASSLGGQLGQYFGPGTRLTVT.